Each of the 10 T cell receptor beta chains below was sequenced from the same sample in a study of shared clonotypes between healthy human individuals. TCRdb's copy holds only in-frame clones and misses some; the assay was immunoSEQ multiplex PCR. The sample shows under 2,500,000 clones, approximately 96% of them seen only once. Sequenced sample: naive CD4+ T cells sorted from blood. Subset described: CD45RA+ positively selected. These receptors were taken from a man aged 18-30 years in good health.

In nucleotides, the CDR3 is TGTGCCAGCAGCTTGTCGCCGGGACAGGGGACTGGAAACACCATATATTTT. Protein product: CASSLSPGQGTGNTIYF. The chain employs TRBV5-4 and TRBJ1-3; 10 bases match TRBD1. This CDR3 comprises 17 residues. CDR1 and CDR2 from the germline V gene are SGHNT and YYREEE (reference sequence). With 1 base clipped from V and 2 bases from J, the junction kept 6 bases outside the gene matches.

V and J are TRBV5-1 and TRBJ1-2; D perhaps matches TRBD1 (5 bases). The CDR3 sequence is 13 residues long. The germline V gene encodes CDR1 SGHRS and CDR2 YFSETQ. V shed 0 bases and J shed 9 bases, with 12 bases lying between them. CDR3 DNA sequence: TGCGCCAGCAGCTTGGGCGGGGCCGGGAGCTACACCTTC. Translated: CASSLGGAGSYTF. The entire variable domain, with the rest obtained from reference TRBV5-1 and TRBJ1-2, is as follows: KAGVTQTPRYLIKTRGQQVTLSCSPISGHRSVSWYQQTPGQGLQFLFEYFSETQRNKGNFPGRFSGRQFSNSRSEMNVSTLELGDSALYLCASSLGGAGSYTFGSGTRLTVV.

The chain links TRBV5-1 to TRBJ1-6; maybe TRBD1 (6 bases). V was shortened by 0 bases and J by 10 bases, with 8 bases between the two germline ends. The CDR3 sequence is 13 residues long. Per germline, CDR1 SGHRS and CDR2 YFSETQ. This CDR3 is CASSLDRESPLHF. CDR3 DNA sequence: TGCGCCAGCAGCTTGGACAGGGAATCACCCCTCCACTTT.

The V and J genes are TRBV10-3 and TRBJ2-2, with 8 bases aligning to TRBD2. Germline V gene lookup returns CDR1 ENHRY and CDR2 SYGVKD. V gave up 0 bases and J gave up 1 base; unmatched junction bases: 7. There are 18 residues in the CDR3. This CDR3 is CAISESTGLALNTGELFF. The CDR3 bases are TGTGCCATCAGTGAGTCCACTGGACTAGCCTTGAACACCGGGGAGCTGTTTTTT.

The chain combines TRBV6-1 with TRBJ2-3, with D perhaps matching TRBD1 (5 bases). CDR1 is MNHNS and CDR2 is SASEGT in the germline V gene. The V end was cut by 8 bases, the J end by 2 bases, with 11 bases between. This CDR3 has 13 amino acids. CDR3 region: CASGSGFTDTQYF. The CDR3 DNA reads as TGTGCCAGCGGCTCAGGGTTCACAGATACGCAGTATTTT.

As regards this clone: Additional DNA sequences in this sample encode the identical CDR3. The chain carries TRBV30 and TRBJ1-1, with D possibly TRBD1 on 5 matching bases. CDR1 is GTSNPN and CDR2 is SVGIG in the germline V gene (reference sequence). Trimming removed 3 bases from V and 2 bases from J, with 19 bases in between. This CDR3 is built from 16 residues. DNA for the CDR3: TGTGCCTGGAGACACACGAAGAGGACAAGAAACACTGAAGCTTTCTTT. This gives the protein CAWRHTKRTRNTEAFF. Supplemented by reference TRBV30 and TRBJ1-1, the full variable domain reads SQTIHQWPATLVQPVGSPLSLECTVEGTSNPNLYWYRQAAGRGLQLLFYSVGIGQISSEVPQNLSASRPQDRQFILSSKKLLLSDSGFYLCAWRHTKRTRNTEAFFGQGTRLTVV.

The genes are TRBV5-1 and TRBJ2-1, with D perhaps matching TRBD1 (5 bases). V was cut by 4 bases and J by 6 bases, with 11 bases left in between. Germline CDR1 is SGHRS and CDR2 is YFSETQ. CDR3 size: 13 residues. Here the CDR3 reads CASSLARGNEQFF. The CDR3 DNA reads TGCGCCAGCAGCCTGGCTAGGGGCAATGAGCAGTTCTTC.

This clone was counted a single time. The genes are TRBV6-1 and TRBJ1-2; 7 bases line up with TRBD1. Germline trimming cut 3 bases from V and 4 bases from J; bases unmatched to any gene: 14. CDR1 and CDR2 (germline): MNHNS, SASEGT. The CDR3 totals 17 residues. CDR3 nucleotides: TGTGCCAGCAGTGACGGGCAGGGGGTAGGGATAGGCTATGGCTACACCTTC. Translated: CASSDGQGVGIGYGYTF.

This chain links TRBV5-1 with TRBJ2-2, with 8 bases that match TRBD1. In germline, CDR1 is SGHRS, CDR2 YFSETQ. This CDR3 has 17 residues. The V segment lost 0 bases and the J segment 1 base; nucleotides outside the gene matches: 5. CDR3 residues: CASSLARGRRNTGELFF. CDR3 nucleotide sequence: TGCGCCAGCAGCTTGGCCAGGGGGCGCAGGAACACCGGGGAGCTGTTTTTT.

The chain has TRBV5-8 and TRBJ1-1; unclear D gene. The V gene's germline CDR1 is SGHTS and CDR2 YDEGEE. The V and J ends lost 4 bases and 5 bases respectively, with 21 bases between them. The CDR3 consists of 16 residues. The DNA for the CDR3 is TGTGCCAGCAGCCCAAGGCAGTCTCCTGTGAGGACTGAAGCTTTCTTT. Its protein is CASSPRQSPVRTEAFF.